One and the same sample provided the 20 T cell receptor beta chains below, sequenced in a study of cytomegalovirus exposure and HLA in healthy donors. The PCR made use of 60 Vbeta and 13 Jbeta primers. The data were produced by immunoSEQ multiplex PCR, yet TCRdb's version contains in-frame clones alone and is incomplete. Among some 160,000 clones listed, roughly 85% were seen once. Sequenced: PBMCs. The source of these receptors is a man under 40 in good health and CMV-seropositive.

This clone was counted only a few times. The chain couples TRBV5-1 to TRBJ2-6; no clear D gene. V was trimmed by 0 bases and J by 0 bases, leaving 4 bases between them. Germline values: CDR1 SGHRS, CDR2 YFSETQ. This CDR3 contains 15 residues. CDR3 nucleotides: TGCGCCAGCAGCTTGGACTTCTCTGGGGCCAACGTCCTGACTTTC. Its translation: CASSLDFSGANVLTF.

The CDR3, as DNA: TGTGCCAGCAGCGACCCGGGACAAGGTAACACTGAAGCTTTCTTT. As protein: CASSDPGQGNTEAFF. This chain connects TRBV6-5 to TRBJ1-1; a weak D match, TRBD1 (6 bases). Germline CDR1 is MNHEY and CDR2 is SVGAGI. Trimming shortened V by 6 bases and J by 2 bases, and 16 bases separated the two germline ends. The length of the CDR3 is 15 residues.

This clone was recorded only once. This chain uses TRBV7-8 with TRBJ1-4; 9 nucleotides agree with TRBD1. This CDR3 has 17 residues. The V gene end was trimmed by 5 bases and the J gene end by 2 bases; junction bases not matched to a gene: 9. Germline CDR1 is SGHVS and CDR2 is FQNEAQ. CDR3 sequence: CASSQLGTGRTNEKLFF. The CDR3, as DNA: TGTGCCAGCAGCCAACTCGGGACAGGGCGGACTAATGAAAAACTGTTTTTT. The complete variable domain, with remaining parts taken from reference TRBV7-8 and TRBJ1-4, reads GAGVSQSPRYKVAKRGQDVALRCDPISGHVSLFWYQQALGQGPEFLTYFQNEAQLDKSGLPSDRFFAERPEGSVSTLKIQRTQQEDSAVYLCASSQLGTGRTNEKLFFGSGTQLSVL.

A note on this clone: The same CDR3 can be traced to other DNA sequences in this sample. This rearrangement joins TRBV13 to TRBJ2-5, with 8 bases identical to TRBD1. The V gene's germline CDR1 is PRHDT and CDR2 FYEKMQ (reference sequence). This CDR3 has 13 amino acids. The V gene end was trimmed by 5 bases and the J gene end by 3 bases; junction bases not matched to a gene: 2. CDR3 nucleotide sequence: TGTGCCAGCAGCCTGGACAGGGAAGAGACCCAGTACTTC. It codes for CASSLDREETQYF.

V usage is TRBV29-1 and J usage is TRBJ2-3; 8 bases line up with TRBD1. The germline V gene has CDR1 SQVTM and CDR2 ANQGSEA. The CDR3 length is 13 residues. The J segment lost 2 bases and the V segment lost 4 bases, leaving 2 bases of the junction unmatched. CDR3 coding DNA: TGCAGCGTTGGACAGGGGATCACAGATACGCAGTATTTT. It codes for CSVGQGITDTQYF.

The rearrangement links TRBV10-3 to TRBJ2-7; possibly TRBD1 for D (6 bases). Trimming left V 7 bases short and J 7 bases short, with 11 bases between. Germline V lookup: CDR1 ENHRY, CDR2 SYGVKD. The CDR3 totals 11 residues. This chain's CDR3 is CAIMAGAEQYF. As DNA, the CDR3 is TGTGCCATCATGGCAGGGGCTGAGCAGTACTTC.

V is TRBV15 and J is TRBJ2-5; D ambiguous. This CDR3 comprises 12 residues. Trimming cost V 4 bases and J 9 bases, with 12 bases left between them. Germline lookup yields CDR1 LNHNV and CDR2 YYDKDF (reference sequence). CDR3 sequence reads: CATSTRSQPQYF. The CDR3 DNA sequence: TGTGCCACCAGCACTAGAAGCCAGCCCCAGTACTTC. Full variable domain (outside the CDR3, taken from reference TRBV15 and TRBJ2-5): DAMVIQNPRYQVTQFGKPVTLSCSQTLNHNVMYWYQQKSSQAPKLLFHYYDKDFNNEADTPDNFQSRRPNTSFCFLDIRSPGLGDTAMYLCATSTRSQPQYFGPGTRLLVL.

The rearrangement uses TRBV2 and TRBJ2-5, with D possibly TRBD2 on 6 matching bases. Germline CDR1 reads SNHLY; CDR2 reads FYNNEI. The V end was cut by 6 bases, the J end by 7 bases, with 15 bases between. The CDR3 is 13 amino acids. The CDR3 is CASRANFGGTQYF. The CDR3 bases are TGTGCCAGCAGGGCCAACTTCGGGGGGACCCAGTACTTC.

The CDR3 is CASSFTGATNEKLFF. The CDR3 nucleotides are TGTGCCAGCAGTTTTACAGGCGCAACTAATGAAAAACTGTTTTTT. J is TRBJ1-4 and V is TRBV28; tentative D call: TRBD1 (5 bases). The V gene's germline CDR1 is MDHEN and CDR2 SYDVKM. V lost 3 bases, J lost 0 bases, and 8 bases lay in between. The CDR3 length is 15 residues.

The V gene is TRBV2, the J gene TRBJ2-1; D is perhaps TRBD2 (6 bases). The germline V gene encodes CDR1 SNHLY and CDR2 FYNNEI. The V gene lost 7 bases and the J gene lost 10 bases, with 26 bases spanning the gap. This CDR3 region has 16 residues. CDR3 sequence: CASTPEGSRRRGEQFF. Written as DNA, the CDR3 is TGTGCCAGCACCCCCGAAGGAAGCCGGAGGAGGGGCGAGCAGTTCTTC.

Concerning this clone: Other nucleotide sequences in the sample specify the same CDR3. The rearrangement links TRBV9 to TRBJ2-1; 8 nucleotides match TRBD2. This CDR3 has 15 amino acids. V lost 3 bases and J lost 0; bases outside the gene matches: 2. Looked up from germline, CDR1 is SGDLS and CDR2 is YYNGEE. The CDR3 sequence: CASSASGSSYNEQFF. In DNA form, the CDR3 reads TGTGCCAGCAGCGCAAGCGGGAGCTCCTACAATGAGCAGTTCTTC.

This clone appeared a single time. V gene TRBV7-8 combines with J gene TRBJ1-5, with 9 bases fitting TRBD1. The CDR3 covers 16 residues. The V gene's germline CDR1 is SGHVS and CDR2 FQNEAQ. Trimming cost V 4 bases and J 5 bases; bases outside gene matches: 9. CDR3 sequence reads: CASSYYNRQGDQPQHF. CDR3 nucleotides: TGTGCCAGCAGCTACTATAACCGACAGGGGGATCAGCCCCAGCATTTT.

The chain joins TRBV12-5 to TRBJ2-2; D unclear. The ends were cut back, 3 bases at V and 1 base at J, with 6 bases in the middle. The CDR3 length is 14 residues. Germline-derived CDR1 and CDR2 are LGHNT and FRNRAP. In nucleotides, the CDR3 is TGTGCTAGTGGTTTACCACAGAACACCGGGGAGCTGTTTTTT. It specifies CASGLPQNTGELFF.

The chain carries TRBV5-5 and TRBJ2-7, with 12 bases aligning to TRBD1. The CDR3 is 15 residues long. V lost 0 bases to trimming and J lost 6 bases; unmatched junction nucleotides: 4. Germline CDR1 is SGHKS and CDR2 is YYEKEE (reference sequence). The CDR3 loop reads CASSLAGTGGTEQYV. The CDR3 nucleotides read TGTGCCAGCAGCTTGGCTGGGACAGGGGGCACCGAGCAGTACGTC.

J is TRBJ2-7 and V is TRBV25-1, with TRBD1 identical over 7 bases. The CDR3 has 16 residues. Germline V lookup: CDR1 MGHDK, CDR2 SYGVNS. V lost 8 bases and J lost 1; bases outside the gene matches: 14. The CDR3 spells CASVLQGQGVSYEQYV. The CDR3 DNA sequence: TGTGCCAGCGTGCTCCAAGGGCAGGGGGTTTCCTACGAGCAGTACGTC.

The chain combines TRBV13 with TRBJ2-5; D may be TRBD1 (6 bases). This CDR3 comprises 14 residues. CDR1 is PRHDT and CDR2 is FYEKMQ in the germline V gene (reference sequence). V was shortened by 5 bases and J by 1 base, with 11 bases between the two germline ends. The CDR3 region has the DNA TGTGCCAGCAGCGCCCGGACAGTCCAAGAGACCCAGTACTTC. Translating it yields CASSARTVQETQYF.

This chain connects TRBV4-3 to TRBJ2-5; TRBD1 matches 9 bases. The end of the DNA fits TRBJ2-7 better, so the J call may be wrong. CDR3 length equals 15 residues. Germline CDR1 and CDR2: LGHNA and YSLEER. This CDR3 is CASSQGQGGAYEQYF. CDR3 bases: TGCGCCAGCAGCCAGGGACAGGGAGGGGCCTACGAGCAGTACTTC.

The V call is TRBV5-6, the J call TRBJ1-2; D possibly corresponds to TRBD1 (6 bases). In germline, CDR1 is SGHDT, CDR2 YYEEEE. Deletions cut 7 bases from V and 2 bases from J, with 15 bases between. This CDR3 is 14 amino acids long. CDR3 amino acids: CASLQGGANYGYTF. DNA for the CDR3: TGTGCCAGCTTACAGGGTGGGGCAAACTATGGCTACACCTTC. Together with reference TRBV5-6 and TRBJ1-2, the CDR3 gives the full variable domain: DAGVTQSPTHLIKTRGQQVTLRCSPKSGHDTVSWYQQALGQGPQFIFQYYEEEERQRGNFPDRFSGHQFPNYSSELNVNALLLGDSALYLCASLQGGANYGYTFGSGTRLTVV.

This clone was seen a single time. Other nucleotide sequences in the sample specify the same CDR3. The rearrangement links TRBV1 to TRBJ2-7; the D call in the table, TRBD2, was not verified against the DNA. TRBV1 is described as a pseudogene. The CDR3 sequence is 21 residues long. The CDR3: CTSSQGLPSRGLAGPDYEQYV. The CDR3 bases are TGCACCAGCAGCCAAGGATTACCCTCCCGGGGACTAGCGGGACCGGACTACGAGCAGTACGTC.

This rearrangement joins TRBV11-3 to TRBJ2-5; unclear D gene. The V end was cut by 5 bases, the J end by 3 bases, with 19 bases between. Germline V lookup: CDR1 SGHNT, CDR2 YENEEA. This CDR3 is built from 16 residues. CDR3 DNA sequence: TGTGCCAGCAGCCGGAGACCGTATGGATTTGAAGAGACCCAGTACTTC. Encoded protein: CASSRRPYGFEETQYF. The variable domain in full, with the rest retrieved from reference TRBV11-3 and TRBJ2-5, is EAGVVQSPRYKIIEKKQPVAFWCNPISGHNTLYWYLQNLGQGPELLIRYENEEAVDDSQLPKDRFSAERLKGVDSTLKIQPAELGDSAVYLCASSRRPYGFEETQYFGPGTRLLVL.